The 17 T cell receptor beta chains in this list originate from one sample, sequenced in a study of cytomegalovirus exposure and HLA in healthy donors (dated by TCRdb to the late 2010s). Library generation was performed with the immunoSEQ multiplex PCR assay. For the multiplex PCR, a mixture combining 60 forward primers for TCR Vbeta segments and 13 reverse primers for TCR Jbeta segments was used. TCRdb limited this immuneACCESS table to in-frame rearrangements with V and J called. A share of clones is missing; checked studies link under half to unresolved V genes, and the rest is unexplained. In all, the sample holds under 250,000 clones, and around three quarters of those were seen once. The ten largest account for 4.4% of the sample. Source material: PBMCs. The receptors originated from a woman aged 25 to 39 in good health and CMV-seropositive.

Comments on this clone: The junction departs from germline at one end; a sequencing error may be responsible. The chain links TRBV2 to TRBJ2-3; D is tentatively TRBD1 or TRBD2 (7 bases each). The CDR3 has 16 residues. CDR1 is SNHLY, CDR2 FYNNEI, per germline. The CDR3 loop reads CASREGGGSGTDTQYF. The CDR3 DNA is TGTGCCAGCAGAGAAGGGGGCGGGAGTGGCACAGATACGCAGTATTTT. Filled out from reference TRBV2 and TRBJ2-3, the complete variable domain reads EPEVTQTPSHQVTQMGQEVILRCVPISNHLYFYWYRQILGQKVEFLVSFYNNEISEKSEIFDDQFSVERPDGSNFTLKIRSTKLEDSAMYFCASREGGGSGTDTQYFGPGTRLTVL.

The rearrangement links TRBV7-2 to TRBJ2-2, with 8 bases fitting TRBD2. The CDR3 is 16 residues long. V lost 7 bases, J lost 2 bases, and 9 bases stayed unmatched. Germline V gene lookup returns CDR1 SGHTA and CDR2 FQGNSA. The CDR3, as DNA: TGTGCCAGCACCAAACTCGGGGGGGGCAACACCGGGGAGCTGTTTTTT. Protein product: CASTKLGGGNTGELFF. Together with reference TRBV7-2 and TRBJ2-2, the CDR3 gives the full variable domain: GAGVSQSPSNKVTEKGKDVELRCDPISGHTALYWYRQSLGQGLEFLIYFQGNSAPDKSGLPSDRFSAERTGGSVSTLTIQRTQQEDSAVYLCASTKLGGGNTGELFFGEGSRLTVL.

The CDR3 region is CASKHGGARETQYF. The CDR3 nucleotides are TGTGCCAGCAAACACGGGGGGGCCAGGGAGACCCAGTACTTC. The J gene is TRBJ2-5, the V gene TRBV6-5; TRBD2 matches at 8 bases. The CDR3 runs 14 residues. Germline assignment: CDR1 MNHEY and CDR2 SVGAGI. The V gene end was trimmed by 7 bases and the J gene end by 5 bases; junction bases not matched to a gene: 9.

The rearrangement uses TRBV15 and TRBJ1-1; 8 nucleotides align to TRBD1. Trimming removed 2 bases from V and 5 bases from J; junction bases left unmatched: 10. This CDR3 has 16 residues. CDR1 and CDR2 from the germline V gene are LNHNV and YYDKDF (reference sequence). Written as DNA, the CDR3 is TGTGCCACCAGCAGACTCCTGACAGGGGCTAAGACTGAAGCTTTCTTT. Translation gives CATSRLLTGAKTEAFF. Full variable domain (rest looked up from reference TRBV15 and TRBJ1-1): DAMVIQNPRYQVTQFGKPVTLSCSQTLNHNVMYWYQQKSSQAPKLLFHYYDKDFNNEADTPDNFQSRRPNTSFCFLDIRSPGLGDTAMYLCATSRLLTGAKTEAFFGQGTRLTVV.

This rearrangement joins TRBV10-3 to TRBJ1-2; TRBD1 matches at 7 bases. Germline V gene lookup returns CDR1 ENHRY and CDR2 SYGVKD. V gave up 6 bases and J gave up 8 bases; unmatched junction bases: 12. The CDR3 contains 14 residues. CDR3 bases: TGTGCCATCAGCGCCGGGACAGACGCTCGGGGCTACACCTTC. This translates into CAISAGTDARGYTF.

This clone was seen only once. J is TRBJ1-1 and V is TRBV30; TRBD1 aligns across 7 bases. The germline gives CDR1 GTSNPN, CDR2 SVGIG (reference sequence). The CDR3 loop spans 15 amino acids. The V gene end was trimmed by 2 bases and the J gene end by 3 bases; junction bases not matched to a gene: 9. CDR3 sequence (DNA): TGTGCCTGGAGTCACGGGACAGCCATTGACACTGAAGCTTTCTTT. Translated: CAWSHGTAIDTEAFF.

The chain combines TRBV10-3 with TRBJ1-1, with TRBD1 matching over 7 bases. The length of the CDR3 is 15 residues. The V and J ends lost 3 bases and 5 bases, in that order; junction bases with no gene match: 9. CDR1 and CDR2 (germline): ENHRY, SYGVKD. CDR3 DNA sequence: TGTGCCATCAGTGATCACGAGGGGGCTTGGACTGAAGCTTTCTTT. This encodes CAISDHEGAWTEAFF.

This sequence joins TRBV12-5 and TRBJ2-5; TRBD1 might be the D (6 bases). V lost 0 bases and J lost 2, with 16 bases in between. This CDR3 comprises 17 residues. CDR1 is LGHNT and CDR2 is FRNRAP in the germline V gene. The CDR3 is CASGLVLGASRQETQYF. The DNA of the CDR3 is TGTGCTAGTGGTTTGGTACTGGGGGCTTCGCGGCAAGAGACCCAGTACTTC.

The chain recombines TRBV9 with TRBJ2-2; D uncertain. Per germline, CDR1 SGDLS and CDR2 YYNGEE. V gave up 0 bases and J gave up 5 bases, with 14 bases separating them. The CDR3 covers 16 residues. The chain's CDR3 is CASSVDQQSLTGELFF. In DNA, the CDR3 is TGTGCCAGCAGCGTAGATCAACAGAGTCTAACCGGGGAGCTGTTTTTT.

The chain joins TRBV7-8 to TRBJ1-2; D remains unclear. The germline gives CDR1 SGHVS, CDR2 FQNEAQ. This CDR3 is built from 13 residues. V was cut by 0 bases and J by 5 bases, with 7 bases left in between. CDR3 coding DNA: TGTGCCAGCAGCTTAGCAAGCTCTTATGGCTACACCTTC. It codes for CASSLASSYGYTF.

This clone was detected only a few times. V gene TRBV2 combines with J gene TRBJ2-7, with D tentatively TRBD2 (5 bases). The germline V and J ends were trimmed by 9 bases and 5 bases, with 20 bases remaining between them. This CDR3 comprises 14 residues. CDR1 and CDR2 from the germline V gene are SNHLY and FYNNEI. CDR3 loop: CASSLRTGIDEQYF. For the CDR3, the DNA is TGTGCCAGTTCCCTCCGGACGGGGATCGACGAGCAGTACTTC.

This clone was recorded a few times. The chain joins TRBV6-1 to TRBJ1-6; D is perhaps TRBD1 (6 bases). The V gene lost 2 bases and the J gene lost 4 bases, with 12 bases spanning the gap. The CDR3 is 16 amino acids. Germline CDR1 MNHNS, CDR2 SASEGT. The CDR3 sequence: CASSEFRGIYNSPLHF. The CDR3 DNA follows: TGTGCCAGCAGTGAATTCAGGGGCATTTATAATTCACCCCTCCACTTT.

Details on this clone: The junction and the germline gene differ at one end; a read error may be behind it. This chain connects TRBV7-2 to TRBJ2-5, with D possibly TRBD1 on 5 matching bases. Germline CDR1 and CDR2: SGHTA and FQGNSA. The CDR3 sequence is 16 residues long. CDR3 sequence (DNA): TGTGCCAGCAGCGCGGACACCTCAAATGCCCAAGTGACCCAGTACTTC. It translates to CASSADTSNAQVTQYF.

CDR3 amino acids: CASSRGSLSGNTIYF. The CDR3 coding sequence is TGTGCCAGCAGCCGGGGATCCCTCTCTGGAAACACCATATATTTT. The V call is TRBV13, the J call TRBJ1-3; D is unclear. V was cut by 5 bases and J by 0 bases, with 11 bases left in between. This CDR3 spans 15 amino acids. Germline V lookup: CDR1 PRHDT, CDR2 FYEKMQ (reference sequence).

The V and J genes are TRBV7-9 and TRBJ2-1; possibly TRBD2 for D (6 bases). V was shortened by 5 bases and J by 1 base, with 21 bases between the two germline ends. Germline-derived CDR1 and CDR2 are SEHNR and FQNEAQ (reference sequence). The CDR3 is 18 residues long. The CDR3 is CASSPSGGGYSSYNEQFF. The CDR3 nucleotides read TGTGCCAGCAGCCCGTCTGGGGGAGGCTACTCTTCCTACAATGAGCAGTTCTTC.

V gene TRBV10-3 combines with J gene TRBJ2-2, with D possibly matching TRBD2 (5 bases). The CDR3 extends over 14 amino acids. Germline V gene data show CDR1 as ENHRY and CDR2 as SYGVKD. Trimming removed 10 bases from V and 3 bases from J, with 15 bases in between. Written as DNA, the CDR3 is TGTGCCACCTCTCAGCGGCTAGACACCGGGGAGCTGTTTTTT. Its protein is CATSQRLDTGELFF.

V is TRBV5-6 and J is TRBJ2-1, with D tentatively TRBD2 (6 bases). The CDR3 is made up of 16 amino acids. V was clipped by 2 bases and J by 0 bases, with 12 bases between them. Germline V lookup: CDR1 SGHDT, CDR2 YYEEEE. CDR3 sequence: CASSLSSSVSYNEQFF. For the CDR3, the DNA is TGTGCCAGCAGCTTATCCTCTAGCGTCTCCTACAATGAGCAGTTCTTC.